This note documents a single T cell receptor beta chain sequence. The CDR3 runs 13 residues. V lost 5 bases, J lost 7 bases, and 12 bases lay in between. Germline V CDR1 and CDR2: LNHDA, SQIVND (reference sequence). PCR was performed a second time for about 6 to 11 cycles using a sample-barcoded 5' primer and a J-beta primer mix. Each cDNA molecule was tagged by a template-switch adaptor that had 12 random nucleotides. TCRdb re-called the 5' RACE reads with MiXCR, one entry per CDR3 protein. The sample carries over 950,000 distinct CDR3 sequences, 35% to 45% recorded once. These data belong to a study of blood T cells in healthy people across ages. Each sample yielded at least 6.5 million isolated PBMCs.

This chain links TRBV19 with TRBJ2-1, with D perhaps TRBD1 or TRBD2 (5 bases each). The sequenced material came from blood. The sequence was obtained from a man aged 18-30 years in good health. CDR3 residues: CASSAGASNEQFF. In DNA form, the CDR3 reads TGTGCCAGTAGTGCCGGGGCTTCGAATGAGCAGTTCTTC.